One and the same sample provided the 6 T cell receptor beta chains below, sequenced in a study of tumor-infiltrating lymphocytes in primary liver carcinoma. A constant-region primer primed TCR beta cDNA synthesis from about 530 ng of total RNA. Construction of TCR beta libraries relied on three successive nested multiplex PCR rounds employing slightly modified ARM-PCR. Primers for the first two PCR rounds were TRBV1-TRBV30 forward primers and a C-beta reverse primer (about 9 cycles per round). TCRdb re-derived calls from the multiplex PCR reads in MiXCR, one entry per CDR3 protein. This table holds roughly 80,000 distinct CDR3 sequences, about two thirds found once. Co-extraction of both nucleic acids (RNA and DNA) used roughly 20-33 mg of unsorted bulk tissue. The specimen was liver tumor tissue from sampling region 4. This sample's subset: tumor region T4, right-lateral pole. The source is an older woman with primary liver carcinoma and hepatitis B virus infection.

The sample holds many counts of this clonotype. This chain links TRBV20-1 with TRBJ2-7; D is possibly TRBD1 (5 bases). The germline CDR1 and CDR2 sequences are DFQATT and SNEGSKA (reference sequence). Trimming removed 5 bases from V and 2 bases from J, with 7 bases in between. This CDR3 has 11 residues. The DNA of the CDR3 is TGCAGTGCTGTAGGGGCCTACGAGCAGTACTTC. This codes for CSAVGAYEQYF.

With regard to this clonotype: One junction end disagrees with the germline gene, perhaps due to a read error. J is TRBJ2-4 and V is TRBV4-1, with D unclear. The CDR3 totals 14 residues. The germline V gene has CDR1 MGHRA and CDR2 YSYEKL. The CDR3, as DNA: TGCGCCAGTAGCCAAGAGATGGCAAGCAACATTCAGTACTTC. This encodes CASSQEMASNIQYF.

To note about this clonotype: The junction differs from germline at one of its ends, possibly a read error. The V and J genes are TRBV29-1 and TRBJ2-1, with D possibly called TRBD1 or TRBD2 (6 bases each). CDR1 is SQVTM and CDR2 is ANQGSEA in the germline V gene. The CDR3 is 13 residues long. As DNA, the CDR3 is TGCAGCGTTGCTAGGGGGGAGACCAATGAGCTGTTCTTC. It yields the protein CSVARGETNELFF.

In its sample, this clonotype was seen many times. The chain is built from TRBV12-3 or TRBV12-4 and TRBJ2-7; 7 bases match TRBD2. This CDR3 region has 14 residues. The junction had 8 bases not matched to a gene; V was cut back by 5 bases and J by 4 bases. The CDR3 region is CASSPGLVGYEQYF. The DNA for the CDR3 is TGTGCCAGCAGTCCCGGACTAGTAGGATACGAGCAGTACTTC.

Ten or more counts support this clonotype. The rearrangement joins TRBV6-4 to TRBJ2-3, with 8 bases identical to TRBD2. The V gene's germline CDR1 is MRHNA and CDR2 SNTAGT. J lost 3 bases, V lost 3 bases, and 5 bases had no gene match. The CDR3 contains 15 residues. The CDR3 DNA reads TGTGCCAGCAGTGATTTAGCGGGAAGTACAGATACGCAGTATTTT. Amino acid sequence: CASSDLAGSTDTQYF.

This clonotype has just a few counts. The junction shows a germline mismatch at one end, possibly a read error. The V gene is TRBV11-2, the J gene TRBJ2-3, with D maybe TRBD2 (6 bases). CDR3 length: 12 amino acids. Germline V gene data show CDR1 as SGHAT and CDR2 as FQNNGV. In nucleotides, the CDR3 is TGTGCCGGCAGCCGGGGGTCAGATACGCAGTATTTT. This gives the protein CAGSRGSDTQYF.